These 18 T cell receptor beta chains originate from one sample sequenced in a study of T cells in Graves' hyperthyroidism and ophthalmopathy. Authors of the study amplified TCR beta CDR3 regions from RNA transcripts. A set of HTBI primers served as the primers for a first-round RT-PCR of the TCR CDR3. TCRdb called the multiplex PCR reads again in MiXCR, with one record for every CDR3 protein. The sample contains about 700,000 distinct CDR3 sequences, less than 15% of which appear only once. Sequencing was carried out using blood. Every receptor here comes from a woman aged 18 to 35 with Graves' hyperthyroidism.

This clonotype came up a few times. The gene calls are TRBV27 and TRBJ2-7, with 9 bases fitting TRBD1. The CDR3 covers 18 residues. The V segment lost 4 bases and the J segment 6 bases; nucleotides outside the gene matches: 19. Germline CDR1 MNHEY, CDR2 SMNVEV (reference sequence). CDR3 region: CASSSTMPRLDRGAEQYF. The CDR3 bases are TGTGCCAGCAGTTCCACGATGCCCCGCTTGGACAGGGGAGCCGAGCAGTACTTC.

This clonotype was picked up many times. This sequence joins TRBV18 and TRBJ1-1; TRBD1 might be the D (5 bases). Looked up from germline, CDR1 is KGHSH and CDR2 is LQKENI. The CDR3 runs to 17 residues. V was trimmed by 2 bases and J by 4 bases, leaving 20 bases between them. CDR3 sequence: CASSPSSRGGLATEAFF. The CDR3 DNA reads TGTGCCAGCTCACCAAGTTCGCGGGGCGGCTTGGCCACTGAAGCTTTCTTT.

This clonotype appeared many times. The chain has TRBV7-9 and TRBJ2-5; D ambiguous. The CDR3 contains 12 residues. Trimming took off 5 bases at V and 5 bases at J, with 9 bases between the two ends. CDR1 is SEHNR and CDR2 is FQNEAQ in the germline V gene (reference sequence). The CDR3 reads CASSNIWETQYF. The CDR3 bases are TGTGCCAGCAGCAACATATGGGAGACCCAGTACTTC. Combining the CDR3 with reference TRBV7-9 and TRBJ2-5 gives the whole variable domain DTGVSQNPRHKITKRGQNVTFRCDPISEHNRLYWYRQTLGQGPEFLTYFQNEAQLEKSRLLSDRFSAERPKGSFSTLEIQRTEQGDSAMYLCASSNIWETQYFGPGTRLLVL.

This clonotype was observed a handful of times. CDR3 in amino acids: CASSLLGGPGDEQYF. CDR3 nucleotide sequence: TGTGCCAGCAGTTTATTAGGAGGCCCGGGGGACGAGCAGTACTTC. The V gene is TRBV28, the J gene TRBJ2-7; weak D call: TRBD2 (6 bases). Germline CDR1 is MDHEN and CDR2 is SYDVKM. The CDR3 extends over 15 amino acids. Trimming shortened V by 1 base and J by 5 bases, and 15 bases separated the two germline ends. Using reference TRBV28 and TRBJ2-7 for the parts outside the CDR3, the full variable domain is DVKVTQSSRYLVKRTGEKVFLECVQDMDHENMFWYRQDPGLGLRLIYFSYDVKMKEKGDIPEGYSVSREKKERFSLILESASTNQTSMYLCASSLLGGPGDEQYFGPGTRLTVT.

This clonotype was detected a few times. The chain links TRBV11-2 to TRBJ2-2, with TRBD1 matching 10 bases. Germline V gene data show CDR1 as SGHAT and CDR2 as FQNNGV. This CDR3 is built from 16 residues. V lost 6 bases and J lost 3; bases outside the gene matches: 7. Here the CDR3 DNA reads TGTGCCAGCAGACAAACCGGGACAGGGGACACCGGGGAGCTGTTTTTT. This gives the protein CASRQTGTGDTGELFF.

Many counts were recorded for this clonotype. The genes are TRBV2 and TRBJ2-7; TRBD2 aligns across 7 bases. CDR1 SNHLY and CDR2 FYNNEI come from the germline V gene. The trim removed 7 bases at V and 6 bases at J, leaving 15 bases unmatched. CDR3 length: 15 amino acids. CDR3 sequence: CASNRLGEGRLEQYF. CDR3 nucleotide sequence: TGTGCCAGCAATCGGTTGGGGGAGGGCCGCCTCGAGCAGTACTTC.

This clonotype was counted a few times. The V call is TRBV27, the J call TRBJ2-6; 10 bases map to TRBD2. CDR1 is MNHEY and CDR2 is SMNVEV in the germline V gene (reference sequence). The length of the CDR3 is 19 residues. V trimming: 4 bases; J trimming: 3 bases; junction bases outside the gene matches: 12. The CDR3 coding sequence is TGTGCCAGCAGTTCCTCCGGGTATAGCGGGAGGTATGGGGCCAACGTCCTGACTTTC. Translating it yields CASSSSGYSGRYGANVLTF.

J is TRBJ2-5 and V is TRBV28; a weak D match, TRBD2 (7 bases). Per the germline V gene, CDR1 is MDHEN and CDR2 is SYDVKM. The CDR3 extends over 13 amino acids. The ends were cut back, 9 bases at V and 2 bases at J, with 13 bases in the middle. CDR3 amino acids: CASGGGAQETQYF. In DNA, the CDR3 is TGTGCCAGTGGGGGGGGGGCGCAAGAGACCCAGTACTTC.

This clonotype was seen only a few times. The J gene is TRBJ1-4, the V gene TRBV6-2 or TRBV6-3; no firm D call. V dropped 6 bases and J dropped 0 bases, with 17 bases sitting between them. The CDR3 runs 17 residues. The germline V gene has CDR1 MNHEY and CDR2 SVGEGT. The CDR3 bases are TGTGCCAGCAGCCTAGAGGTTGGGATTCCAACTAATGAAAAACTGTTTTTT. It translates to CASSLEVGIPTNEKLFF.

Worth noting for this clonotype: This may be a read error, as it is one base from a much larger clone. The chain couples TRBV7-2 to TRBJ2-5; 7 bases match TRBD1. Germline V gene lookup returns CDR1 SGHTA and CDR2 FQGNSA. The V and J ends lost 6 bases and 0 bases, in that order; junction bases with no gene match: 7. The CDR3 covers 15 residues. CDR3 loop: CASSRQGDYQETQYF. The CDR3 DNA sequence: TGTGCCAGCAGTCGACAGGGAGATTACCAAGAGACCCAGTACTTC.

This chain uses TRBV5-1 with TRBJ1-1; 9 nucleotides line up with TRBD1. CDR3 length: 14 residues. The germline CDR1 and CDR2 sequences are SGHRS and YFSETQ. The V and J ends lost 5 bases and 6 bases, in that order; junction bases with no gene match: 8. The CDR3 DNA is TGCGCCAGCAGGGGGACAGGGATTAGGGCTGAAGCTTTCTTT. Translation: CASRGTGIRAEAFF.

This clonotype occurred many times. The chain has TRBV30 and TRBJ1-2, with unresolved D. CDR1 and CDR2 (germline): GTSNPN, SVGIG (reference sequence). The CDR3 spans 13 residues. V lost 1 base, J lost 7 bases, and 13 bases lay in between. CDR3 nucleotides: TGTGCCTGGAGTGCGACGGAGGGAGCTGGCTACACCTTC. Protein product: CAWSATEGAGYTF.

This clonotype has ten or more counts. The V call is TRBV29-1, the J call TRBJ1-4; no definite D call. This CDR3 spans 14 amino acids. The germline CDR1 and CDR2 sequences are SQVTM and ANQGSEA. V lost 6 bases and J lost 0, with 11 bases in between. The CDR3 spells CSVTAGSTNEKLFF. The CDR3 coding sequence is TGCAGCGTCACAGCGGGGTCAACTAATGAAAAACTGTTTTTT.

There are many counts of this clonotype. This chain connects TRBV6-2 or TRBV6-3 to TRBJ1-5, with D possibly being TRBD1 (5 bases). CDR1 MNHEY and CDR2 SVGEGT come from the germline V gene. The CDR3 is 15 residues long. V was shortened by 2 bases and J by 2 bases, with 10 bases between the two germline ends. As DNA, the CDR3 is TGTGCCAGCAGTTACGGGGGGGAAGGCAATCAGCCCCAGCATTTT. Amino acids: CASSYGGEGNQPQHF.

This clonotype has a count of ten or more. V usage is TRBV12-3 or TRBV12-4 and J usage is TRBJ2-1, with 12 bases matching TRBD2. V was clipped by 6 bases and J by 3 bases; unmatched bases: 3. There are 15 residues in the CDR3. The CDR3 DNA is TGTGCCAGCAGCTGGACTAGCGGGAACTACAATGAGCAGTTCTTC. This encodes CASSWTSGNYNEQFF.

This clonotype was seen many times. V gene TRBV28 combines with J gene TRBJ1-1; 9 positions match TRBD1. The length of the CDR3 is 15 residues. J gave up 3 bases and V 6 bases, and 8 bases lay outside the gene matches. Germline assignment: CDR1 MDHEN and CDR2 SYDVKM. The CDR3 DNA sequence: TGTGCCAGCAGATACCGGGACAGGGCGCACACTGAAGCTTTCTTT. Translation: CASRYRDRAHTEAFF.

This clonotype was seen a handful of times. The chain combines TRBV7-9 with TRBJ2-2, with 12 bases matching TRBD2. This CDR3 is 20 amino acids long. Germline CDR1 SEHNR, CDR2 FQNEAQ (reference sequence). The V and J ends lost 7 bases and 5 bases, in that order; junction bases with no gene match: 20. CDR3 region: CASIPKGLAGRQVVTGELFF. DNA for the CDR3: TGTGCCAGCATCCCAAAGGGACTAGCGGGCCGCCAGGTCGTGACCGGGGAGCTGTTTTTT.

The chain combines TRBV28 with TRBJ2-3; 10 positions match TRBD2. The CDR3 contains 19 residues. From germline, CDR1 is MDHEN and CDR2 SYDVKM. Unmatched junction bases numbered 18, after V lost 5 bases and J lost 4 bases. CDR3 sequence (DNA): TGTGCCAGCAGTCTATATTCCTTCGAGACTAGCGGGCTTGCAGATACGCAGTATTTT. Its translation is CASSLYSFETSGLADTQYF.